This T cell receptor (beta chain) emerged from a study of cytomegalovirus exposure and HLA in healthy donors. Every donor was a healthy person donating bone marrow. General study results and limits: Further analysis was carried out later, and it showed several of the most significant clusters appearing linked to common viral pathogens.

V shed 3 bases and J shed 1 base, with 7 bases lying between them. This CDR3 contains 14 residues. Germline CDR1 is KGHSH and CDR2 is LQKENI. With respect to this clone: What it binds is not known. At the DNA level, this CDR3 is encoded by other sequences in the same sample as well.

PCR was performed using 60 Vbeta and 13 Jbeta primers. Sequenced by immunoSEQ multiplex PCR; TCRdb stores in-frame clones only, minus some. The sample lists tens of thousands of clones, approximately 74% occurring once. The sequencing input was PBMCs. This chain joins TRBV18 and TRBJ1-5; D is perhaps TRBD1 (6 bases). This TCR came from a young woman in good health and CMV-seropositive. CDR3 amino acids: CASSPGTSNQPQHF. CDR3 nucleotide sequence: TGTGCCAGCTCACCGGGGACAAGCAATCAGCCCCAGCATTTT.